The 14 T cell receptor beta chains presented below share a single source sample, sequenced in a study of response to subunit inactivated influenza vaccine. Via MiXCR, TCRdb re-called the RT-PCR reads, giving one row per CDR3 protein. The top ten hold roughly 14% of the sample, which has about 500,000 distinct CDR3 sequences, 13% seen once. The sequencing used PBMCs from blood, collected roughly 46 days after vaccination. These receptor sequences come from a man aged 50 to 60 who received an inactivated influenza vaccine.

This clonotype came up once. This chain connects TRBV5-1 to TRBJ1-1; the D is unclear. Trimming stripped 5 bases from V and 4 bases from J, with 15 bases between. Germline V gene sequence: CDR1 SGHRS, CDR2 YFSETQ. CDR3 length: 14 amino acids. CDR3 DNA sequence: TGCGCCAGCAGGTTGCAGGATCGGGGCACTGAAGCTTTCTTT. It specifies CASRLQDRGTEAFF.

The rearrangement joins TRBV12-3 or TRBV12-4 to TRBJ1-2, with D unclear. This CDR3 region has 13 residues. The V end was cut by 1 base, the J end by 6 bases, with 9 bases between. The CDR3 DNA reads TGTGCCAGCAGTTTAGTGAGGGTTCATGGCTACACCTTC. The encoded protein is CASSLVRVHGYTF.

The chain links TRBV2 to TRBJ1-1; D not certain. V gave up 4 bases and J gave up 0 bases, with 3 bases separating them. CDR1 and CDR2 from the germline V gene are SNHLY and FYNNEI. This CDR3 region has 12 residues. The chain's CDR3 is CASSVLNTEAFF. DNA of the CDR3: TGTGCCAGCAGTGTCCTGAACACTGAAGCTTTCTTT.

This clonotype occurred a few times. CDR3 DNA sequence: TGCGCCAGCAGCCAAGATCCTGGGGGGGGCAATCAGCCCCAGCATTTT. The encoded protein is CASSQDPGGGNQPQHF. V is TRBV4-1 and J is TRBJ1-5, with D possibly being TRBD1 (5 bases). CDR3 length equals 16 residues. V was trimmed by 0 bases and J by 2 bases, leaving 11 bases between them. Germline CDR1 reads MGHRA; CDR2 reads YSYEKL.

The CDR3 region has the DNA TGCAGCGTTGTCGGGCCAGGGGGCATACAGTTCTTC. Translation gives CSVVGPGGIQFF. The chain employs TRBV29-1 and TRBJ2-1; TRBD1 matches at 8 bases. Trimming took 4 bases from V and 13 from J; bases not matched to a gene: 9. Germline V gene data show CDR1 as SQVTM and CDR2 as ANQGSEA. The CDR3 contains 12 residues.

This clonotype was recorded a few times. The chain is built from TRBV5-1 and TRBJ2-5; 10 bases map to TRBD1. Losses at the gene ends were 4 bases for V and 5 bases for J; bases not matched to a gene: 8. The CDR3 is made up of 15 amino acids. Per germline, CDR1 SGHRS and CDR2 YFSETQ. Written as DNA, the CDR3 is TGCGCCAGCAGCCCCTCGACAGGGGGCGAGGAGACCCAGTACTTC. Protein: CASSPSTGGEETQYF.

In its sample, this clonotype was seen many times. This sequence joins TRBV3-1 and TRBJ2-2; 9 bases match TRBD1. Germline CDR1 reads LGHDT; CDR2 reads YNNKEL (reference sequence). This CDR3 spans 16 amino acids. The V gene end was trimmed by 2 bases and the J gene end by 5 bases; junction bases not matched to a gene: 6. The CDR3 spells CASSQHPGQGTGELFF. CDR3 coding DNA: TGTGCCAGCAGCCAACATCCGGGACAGGGTACCGGGGAGCTGTTTTTT. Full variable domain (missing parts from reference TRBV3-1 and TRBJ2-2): DTAVSQTPKYLVTQMGNDKSIKCEQNLGHDTMYWYKQDSKKFLKIMFSYNNKELIINETVPNRFSPKSPDKAHLNLHINSLELGDSAVYFCASSQHPGQGTGELFFGEGSRLTVL.

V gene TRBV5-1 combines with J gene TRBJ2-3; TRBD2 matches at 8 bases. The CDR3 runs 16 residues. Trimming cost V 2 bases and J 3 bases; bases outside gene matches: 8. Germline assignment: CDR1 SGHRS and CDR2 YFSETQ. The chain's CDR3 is CASSFTPGGVTDTQYF. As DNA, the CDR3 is TGCGCCAGCAGCTTTACCCCGGGAGGGGTAACAGATACGCAGTATTTT.

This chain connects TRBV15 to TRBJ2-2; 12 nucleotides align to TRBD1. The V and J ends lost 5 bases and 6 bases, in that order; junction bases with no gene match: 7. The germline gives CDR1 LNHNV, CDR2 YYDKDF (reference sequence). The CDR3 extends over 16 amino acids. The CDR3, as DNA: TGTGCCACCAGCGTCCCGGGACAGGGGGCGGCCGGGGAGCTGTTTTTT. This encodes CATSVPGQGAAGELFF.

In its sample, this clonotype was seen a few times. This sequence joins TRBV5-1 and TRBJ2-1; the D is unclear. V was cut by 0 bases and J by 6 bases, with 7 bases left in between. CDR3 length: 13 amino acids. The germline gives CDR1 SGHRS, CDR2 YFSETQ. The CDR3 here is CASSLDGPNEQFF. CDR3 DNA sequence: TGCGCCAGCAGCTTGGATGGACCCAATGAGCAGTTCTTC.

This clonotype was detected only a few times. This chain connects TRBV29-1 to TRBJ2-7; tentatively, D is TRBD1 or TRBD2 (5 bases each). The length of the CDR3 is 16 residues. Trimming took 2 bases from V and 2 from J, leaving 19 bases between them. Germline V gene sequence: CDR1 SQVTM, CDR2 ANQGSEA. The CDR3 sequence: CSVEIPGRRGPYEQYF. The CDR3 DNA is TGCAGCGTTGAAATCCCCGGGCGTCGGGGACCCTACGAGCAGTACTTC.

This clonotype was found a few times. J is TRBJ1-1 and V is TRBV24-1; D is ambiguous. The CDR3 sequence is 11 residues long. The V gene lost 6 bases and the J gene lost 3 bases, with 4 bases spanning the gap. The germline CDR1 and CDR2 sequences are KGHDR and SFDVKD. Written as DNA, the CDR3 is TGTGCCACCAGTTCTTACACTGAAGCTTTCTTT. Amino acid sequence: CATSSYTEAFF.

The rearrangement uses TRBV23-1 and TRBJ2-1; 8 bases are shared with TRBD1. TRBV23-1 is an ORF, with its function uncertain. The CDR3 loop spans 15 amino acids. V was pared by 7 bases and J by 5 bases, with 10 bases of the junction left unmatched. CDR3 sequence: CASTTQGQANNEQFF. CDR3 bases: TGCGCCAGCACTACTCAGGGACAGGCGAACAATGAGCAGTTCTTC.

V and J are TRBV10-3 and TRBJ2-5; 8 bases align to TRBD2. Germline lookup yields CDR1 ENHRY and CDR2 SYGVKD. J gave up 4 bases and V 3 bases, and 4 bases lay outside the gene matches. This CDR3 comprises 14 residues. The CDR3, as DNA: TGTGCCATCAGTGAAGGGACTAGTATAGAGACCCAGTACTTC. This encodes CAISEGTSIETQYF.